Sequencing of this T cell receptor beta chain was carried out in a study of CD4 T cells in relation to SARS-CoV-2 and coronaviruses. Study-wide results and limits: Roughly three fifths of donors had memory CD4+ clonotypes crossrecognizing SARS-CoV-2 and common cold coronavirus spike.

Worth noting for this clone: Its antigen is currently unknown.

The data were produced by immunoSEQ multiplex PCR, yet TCRdb's version contains in-frame clones alone and is incomplete. Among roughly 24,000 clones listed, approximately 80% were seen once. The unexposed donors gave CD4+ T cells in 2011-2018, prior to COVID-19. CD4+ T cells were isolated from the cells after 10 days of culture. Germline CDR1 is GTSNPN and CDR2 is SVGIG (reference sequence). This CDR3 region has 15 residues. The V and J ends lost 0 bases and 7 bases respectively, with 15 bases between them. This TCR came from a human donor in good health. This rearrangement joins TRBV30 to TRBJ2-2; D perhaps matches TRBD2 (5 bases). The sample comprised CD4+ T cells from PBMCs, cultured in vitro. DNA for the CDR3: TGTGCCTGGAGTGTACTCCGTCGAGAGGGCGGGGAGCTGTTTTTT. This translates into CAWSVLRREGGELFF.